These 28 T cell receptor beta chains share one sample of origin, sequenced in a study of cytomegalovirus exposure and HLA in healthy donors. The PCR contained 60 Vbeta and 13 Jbeta primers. Only in-frame clones appear in the TCRdb table, and some are missing; sequencing was by immunoSEQ multiplex PCR. This sample has about 120,000 clones; approximately 80% occur once, and the top ten carry about 1.8%. Input material: PBMCs. The receptor source for this set is a man aged 18 to 29 in good health and CMV-seronegative.

The V call is TRBV27, the J call TRBJ1-1, with TRBD1 as a possible D gene (5 bases). The CDR3 covers 14 residues. Between the trimmed V and J ends, which lost 9 bases and 5 bases, there was a span of 19 bases. Germline V CDR1 and CDR2: MNHEY, SMNVEV (reference sequence). For the CDR3, the DNA is TGTGCCAGTATCCTCAGGGTTGGTGTGACTGAAGCTTTCTTT. Translated, it gives CASILRVGVTEAFF.

V is TRBV7-9 and J is TRBJ2-1; TRBD2 matches 16 bases. V shed 5 bases, J shed 7 bases, and the junction held 14 bases outside the gene matches. The V gene's germline CDR1 is SEHNR and CDR2 FQNEAQ (reference sequence). CDR3 size: 19 residues. The CDR3 reads CASSPRPGTSGGARNEQFF. The CDR3 DNA reads as TGTGCCAGCAGCCCCCGACCCGGGACTAGCGGGGGGGCGAGAAATGAGCAGTTCTTC.

The chain is built from TRBV9 and TRBJ2-3, with 9 bases that match TRBD1. This CDR3 spans 15 amino acids. The J segment lost 4 bases and the V segment lost 7 bases, leaving 10 bases of the junction unmatched. Germline V gene data show CDR1 as SGDLS and CDR2 as YYNGEE. The CDR3 loop reads CASGTDRGGADTQYF. CDR3 DNA sequence: TGTGCCAGCGGAACGGACAGGGGAGGGGCAGATACGCAGTATTTT.

The chain recombines TRBV4-1 with TRBJ1-2, with 7 bases fitting TRBD1. Germline assignment: CDR1 MGHRA and CDR2 YSYEKL. The CDR3 is 15 amino acids. V trimming: 4 bases; J trimming: 5 bases; junction bases outside the gene matches: 10. The CDR3 sequence: CASSLIHGTAYGYTF. The CDR3 DNA sequence: TGCGCCAGCAGCCTCATTCACGGGACAGCTTATGGCTACACCTTC.

V usage is TRBV5-4 and J usage is TRBJ2-1, with 10 positions matching TRBD1. The CDR3 totals 15 residues. V lost 1 base, J lost 6 bases, and 4 bases stayed unmatched. Germline CDR1 and CDR2: SGHNT and YYREEE (reference sequence). This chain's CDR3 is CASSLRTGGGNEQFF. DNA for the CDR3: TGTGCCAGCAGCTTGAGGACAGGGGGGGGCAATGAGCAGTTCTTC.

This clone was recorded a few times. V and J are TRBV4-1 and TRBJ1-1; tentative D call: TRBD1 (6 bases). The germline V and J ends were trimmed by 4 bases and 0 bases, with 12 bases remaining between them. Germline loops: CDR1 MGHRA, CDR2 YSYEKL. This CDR3 has 15 amino acids. The CDR3 reads CASSPQGNMNTEAFF. The CDR3 nucleotides read TGCGCCAGCAGCCCACAGGGAAACATGAACACTGAAGCTTTCTTT.

The chain has TRBV10-3 and TRBJ2-3, with unresolved D. Germline V gene sequence: CDR1 ENHRY, CDR2 SYGVKD. Trimming removed 3 bases from V and 3 bases from J, with 4 bases in between. This CDR3 region has 12 residues. The CDR3 coding sequence is TGTGCCATCAGTGATCCTACAGATACGCAGTATTTT. It translates to CAISDPTDTQYF.

The genes are TRBV7-2 and TRBJ2-2, with TRBD2 identical over 11 bases. Germline lookup yields CDR1 SGHTA and CDR2 FQGNSA. The CDR3 length is 17 residues. V lost 1 base, J lost 4 bases, and 5 bases stayed unmatched. CDR3 coding DNA: TGTGCCAGCAGCTTAGTTAGCGGGGGGGCTCTCACCGGGGAGCTGTTTTTT. This gives the protein CASSLVSGGALTGELFF.

The V call is TRBV6-5, the J call TRBJ1-1; 9 bases agree with TRBD1. This CDR3 is 14 amino acids long. Germline trimming cut 3 bases from V and 6 bases from J; bases unmatched to any gene: 5. The germline V gene has CDR1 MNHEY and CDR2 SVGAGI. The CDR3 DNA is TGTGCCAGCAGTTATGGACAGGGGCCCGCTGAAGCTTTCTTT. It translates to CASSYGQGPAEAFF.

The chain recombines TRBV27 with TRBJ2-3, with D hard to call. The germline gives CDR1 MNHEY, CDR2 SMNVEV (reference sequence). CDR3 length equals 14 residues. The V and J ends lost 3 bases and 2 bases respectively, with 9 bases between them. CDR3 nucleotides: TGTGCCAGCAGTTTGGCCTCCTCCACAGATACGCAGTATTTT. This translates into CASSLASSTDTQYF.

The rearrangement links TRBV5-1 to TRBJ2-3; 8 bases match TRBD2. CDR3 length equals 17 residues. Germline loops: CDR1 SGHRS, CDR2 YFSETQ. The trim removed 4 bases at V and 5 bases at J, leaving 15 bases unmatched. Here the CDR3 DNA reads TGCGCCAGCAGCCTTCTTAGGGCGGGGGGAAGTAAAGATACGCAGTATTTT. It translates to CASSLLRAGGSKDTQYF.

J is TRBJ1-2 and V is TRBV5-1; the D gene is possibly TRBD1 (5 bases). Trimming left V 2 bases short and J 0 bases short, with 11 bases between. There are 15 residues in the CDR3. Germline CDR1 SGHRS, CDR2 YFSETQ. The CDR3 is CASSLGGGPNYGYTF. In DNA form, the CDR3 reads TGCGCCAGCAGCTTAGGCGGGGGACCTAACTATGGCTACACCTTC.

The chain combines TRBV4-3 with TRBJ1-1; 7 nucleotides line up with TRBD1. The V gene end was trimmed by 0 bases and the J gene end by 4 bases; junction bases not matched to a gene: 2. This CDR3 region has 14 residues. CDR1 and CDR2 (germline): LGHNA, YSLEER. DNA of the CDR3: TGCGCCAGCAGCCAAGAATACAGGGGCACTGAAGCTTTCTTT. Amino acid sequence: CASSQEYRGTEAFF.

V gene TRBV19 combines with J gene TRBJ1-1; D perhaps matches TRBD1 (5 bases). There are 14 residues in the CDR3. The germline V gene encodes CDR1 LNHDA and CDR2 SQIVND (reference sequence). V lost 5 bases and J 12 bases, leaving 22 bases between the germline ends. The chain's CDR3 is CASSSGGRGLGTFF. DNA of the CDR3: TGTGCCAGTAGTTCGGGCGGAAGGGGACTGGGAACTTTCTTT.

The CDR3 bases are TGTGCCAGTAGTTCCGGTCAGCCCCAGCATTTT. Translating it yields CASSSGQPQHF. J is TRBJ1-5 and V is TRBV19; D unclear. The CDR3 consists of 11 residues. V lost 5 bases and J lost 6, with 5 bases in between. Germline V gene data show CDR1 as LNHDA and CDR2 as SQIVND (reference sequence).

The V and J genes are TRBV7-8 and TRBJ1-2; D unresolved. From germline, CDR1 is SGHVS and CDR2 FQNEAQ. The V gene lost 5 bases and the J gene lost 4 bases, with 8 bases spanning the gap. This CDR3 contains 12 residues. This chain's CDR3 is CASSQMSYGYTF. The CDR3 region has the DNA TGTGCCAGCAGCCAAATGTCCTATGGCTACACCTTC.

The chain has TRBV6-4 and TRBJ1-2; 7 bases line up with TRBD1. The CDR3 is 14 residues long. Per germline, CDR1 MRHNA and CDR2 SNTAGT. Trimming cost V 5 bases and J 5 bases; bases outside gene matches: 8. CDR3 nucleotides: TGTGCCAGCAGTCCGACAGGGCTCTGGTATGGCTACACCTTC. Translating it yields CASSPTGLWYGYTF.

Comment on this clone: Other DNA sequences in this specimen translate into the identical CDR3. This chain links TRBV4-2 with TRBJ1-2, with D possibly being TRBD1 (5 bases). The CDR3 is made up of 13 amino acids. Germline V CDR1 and CDR2: LGHNA, YNFKEQ. V was pared by 3 bases and J by 7 bases, with 12 bases between. For the CDR3, the DNA is TGTGCCAGCAGCCAGGCGGGGCAGGCTGGCTACACCTTC. Protein product: CASSQAGQAGYTF.

Only one count was recorded for this clone. The chain combines TRBV5-4 with TRBJ2-3; 10 nucleotides match TRBD2. The CDR3 runs 15 residues. Germline assignment: CDR1 SGHNT and CDR2 YYREEE (reference sequence). The V segment lost 4 bases and the J segment 6 bases; nucleotides outside the gene matches: 8. The CDR3 DNA reads TGTGCCAGCAGCGCCGGGACTAGCGAAGTCGATACGCAGTATTTT. The encoded protein is CASSAGTSEVDTQYF.

The CDR3 loop reads CASSPRSGGAGGELFF. The CDR3 coding sequence is TGTGCCAGCAGCCCCCGGAGCGGGGGGGCAGGCGGGGAGCTGTTTTTT. The genes are TRBV5-4 and TRBJ2-2; 10 positions agree with TRBD2. V gave up 4 bases and J gave up 7 bases; unmatched junction bases: 10. From germline, CDR1 is SGHNT and CDR2 YYREEE (reference sequence). The CDR3 is made up of 16 amino acids.

As DNA, the CDR3 is TGTGCCAGCAGCAGTGGACAGGCGAACTCTGGGGCCAACGTCCTGACTTTC. It translates to CASSSGQANSGANVLTF. The chain couples TRBV7-9 to TRBJ2-6; 7 nucleotides line up with TRBD1. The CDR3 consists of 17 residues. Trimming removed 5 bases from V and 0 bases from J; junction bases left unmatched: 7. Germline V gives CDR1 SEHNR, CDR2 FQNEAQ (reference sequence).

This sequence joins TRBV7-9 and TRBJ1-6; no definite D call. V lost 5 bases, J lost 7 bases, and 12 bases lay in between. The CDR3 spans 14 residues. Germline values: CDR1 SEHNR, CDR2 FQNEAQ (reference sequence). CDR3 region: CASSPAGGNSPLHF. As DNA, the CDR3 is TGTGCCAGCAGCCCCGCCGGCGGCAATTCACCCCTCCACTTT.

The sample holds a few counts of this clone. The rearrangement joins TRBV7-2 to TRBJ2-2; 8 bases align to TRBD2. J gave up 3 bases and V 6 bases, and 9 bases lay outside the gene matches. The germline gives CDR1 SGHTA, CDR2 FQGNSA. The CDR3 is 16 amino acids. The CDR3 loop is CASRPQAGADTGELFF. In DNA, the CDR3 is TGTGCCAGCAGACCCCAAGCGGGGGCTGACACCGGGGAGCTGTTTTTT.

V and J are TRBV27 and TRBJ1-5; 7 bases agree with TRBD1. J was trimmed by 2 bases and V by 3 bases; bases with no gene match: 7. CDR3 length: 16 residues. Germline V gene lookup returns CDR1 MNHEY and CDR2 SMNVEV (reference sequence). This CDR3 is CASSFGSTGGNQPQHF. In DNA form, the CDR3 reads TGTGCCAGCAGTTTTGGGAGTACAGGGGGCAATCAGCCCCAGCATTTT.

In this sample, this clone turned up once. The V call is TRBV5-1, the J call TRBJ1-1; D is possibly TRBD1 (5 bases). Per germline, CDR1 SGHRS and CDR2 YFSETQ. This CDR3 has 14 amino acids. Trimming removed 4 bases from V and 5 bases from J, with 15 bases in between. The CDR3, as DNA: TGCGCCAGCAGCCCGGACGGGGGGGGGACTGAAGCTTTCTTT. This sequence encodes CASSPDGGGTEAFF.

The chain is built from TRBV25-1 and TRBJ1-3; D is unclear. CDR1 MGHDK and CDR2 SYGVNS come from the germline V gene. CDR3 length equals 14 residues. Trimming took off 4 bases at V and 0 bases at J, with 7 bases between the two ends. Here the CDR3 DNA reads TGTGCCAGCAGTGGAGGGAGCTCTGGAAACACCATATATTTT. Translation gives CASSGGSSGNTIYF. Drawing the rest from reference TRBV25-1 and TRBJ1-3, the complete variable domain is EADIYQTPRYLVIGTGKKITLECSQTMGHDKMYWYQQDPGMELHLIHYSYGVNSTEKGDLSSESTVSRIRTEHFPLTLESARPSHTSQYLCASSGGSSGNTIYFGEGSWLTVV.

The rearrangement links TRBV5-3 to TRBJ1-5, with 9 bases aligning to TRBD1. TRBV5-3 has ORF status, its function being uncertain. CDR3 length: 14 residues. The V gene end was trimmed by 7 bases and the J gene end by 6 bases; junction bases not matched to a gene: 8. The CDR3 bases are TGTGCCAGAGGGGGGACAGGGTTGGGTCAGCCCCAGCATTTT. Residues: CARGGTGLGQPQHF.

The chain carries TRBV15 and TRBJ1-1, with D perhaps matching TRBD1 (6 bases). Germline values: CDR1 LNHNV, CDR2 YYDKDF (reference sequence). V lost 3 bases, J lost 0 bases, and 14 bases lay in between. The CDR3 runs 16 residues. This chain's CDR3 is CATSSRPGQLNTEAFF. The CDR3 DNA sequence: TGTGCCACCAGCAGCCGCCCCGGACAGTTGAACACTGAAGCTTTCTTT.